This TCR beta chain was identified during a study of regulatory T cells. All CD3G-deficient patients showed autoimmunity, more severe in two. CD4+ T cells were divided by sorting: CD25-high CD127-low Tregs, CD25-low CD127-high conventional cells. Overall study results and limits: Hydrophobic residues at CDR3 positions 6 and 7 were enriched in conventional CD4+ T cells of CD3G-deficient patients.

Worth noting for this clone: What it binds is not known.

The PCR used 52 TRBV and 13 TRBJ primers. Assay: immunoSEQ multiplex PCR; the TCRdb copy retains only in-frame clones and omits some. This sample has 25,000 to 35,000 clones; 85% to 95% occur once, and the top ten carry about 1.6%. The CDR3 is made up of 13 amino acids. Per the germline V gene, CDR1 is MDHEN and CDR2 is SYDVKM. V gave up 5 bases and J gave up 4 bases, with 9 bases separating them. The TCR originated in a person aged 18-29 years with CD3G deficiency. This chain links TRBV28 with TRBJ1-5; D is ambiguous. Sequenced: conventional CD4+ T cells sorted from blood. Here the CDR3 reads CASSLGRNQPQHF. CDR3 in DNA: TGTGCCAGCAGTCTCGGACGGAATCAGCCCCAGCATTTT.